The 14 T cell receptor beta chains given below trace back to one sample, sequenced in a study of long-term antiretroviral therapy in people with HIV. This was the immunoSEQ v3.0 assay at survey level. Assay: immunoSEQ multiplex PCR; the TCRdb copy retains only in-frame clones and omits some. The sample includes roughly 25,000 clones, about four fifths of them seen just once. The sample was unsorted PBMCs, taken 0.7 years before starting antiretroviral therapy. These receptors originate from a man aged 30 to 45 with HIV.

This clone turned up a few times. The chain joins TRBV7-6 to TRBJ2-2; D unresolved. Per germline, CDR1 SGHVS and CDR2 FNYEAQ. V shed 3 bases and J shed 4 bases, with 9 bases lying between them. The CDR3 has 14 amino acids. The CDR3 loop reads CASSLGLGTGELFF. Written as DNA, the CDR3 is TGTGCCAGCAGCTTGGGTTTGGGCACCGGGGAGCTGTTTTTT.

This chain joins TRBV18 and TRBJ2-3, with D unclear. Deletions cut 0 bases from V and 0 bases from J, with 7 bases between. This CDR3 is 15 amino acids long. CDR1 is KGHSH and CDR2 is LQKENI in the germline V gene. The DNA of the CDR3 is TGTGCCAGCTCACCACCGCCTCCTAGCACAGATACGCAGTATTTT. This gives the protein CASSPPPPSTDTQYF.

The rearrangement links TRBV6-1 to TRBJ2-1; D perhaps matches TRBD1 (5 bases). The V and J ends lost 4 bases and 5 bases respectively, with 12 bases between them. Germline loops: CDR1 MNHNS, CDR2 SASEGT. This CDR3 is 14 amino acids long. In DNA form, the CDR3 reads TGTGCCAGCAGTGCGGCAGGGCGAGACAATGAGCAGTTCTTC. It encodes CASSAAGRDNEQFF.

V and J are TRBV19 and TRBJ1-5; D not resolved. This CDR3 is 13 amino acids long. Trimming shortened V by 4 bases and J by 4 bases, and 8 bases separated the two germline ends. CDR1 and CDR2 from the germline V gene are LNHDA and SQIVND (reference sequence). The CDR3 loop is CASSTTPNQPQHF. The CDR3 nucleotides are TGTGCCAGTAGTACTACGCCGAATCAGCCCCAGCATTTT.

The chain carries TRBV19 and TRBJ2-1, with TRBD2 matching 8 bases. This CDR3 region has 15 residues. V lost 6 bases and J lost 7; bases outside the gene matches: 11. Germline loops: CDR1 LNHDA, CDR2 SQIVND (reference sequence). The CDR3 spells CASSPGLGMTNEQFF. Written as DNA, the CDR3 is TGTGCCAGTAGCCCGGGACTAGGTATGACGAATGAGCAGTTCTTC.

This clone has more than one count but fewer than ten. The CDR3 is CASSWSEGIINTDTQYF. As DNA, the CDR3 is TGCGCCAGCAGCTGGTCGGAGGGAATAATAAACACAGATACGCAGTATTTT. J is TRBJ2-3 and V is TRBV5-1; a weak D match, TRBD2 (6 bases). Per germline, CDR1 SGHRS and CDR2 YFSETQ. Trimming removed 3 bases from V and 2 bases from J, with 19 bases in between. The CDR3 is 17 amino acids.

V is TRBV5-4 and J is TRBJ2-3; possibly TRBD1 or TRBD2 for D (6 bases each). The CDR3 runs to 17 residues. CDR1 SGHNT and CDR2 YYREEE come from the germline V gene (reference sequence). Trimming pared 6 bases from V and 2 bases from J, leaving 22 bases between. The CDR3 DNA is TGTGCCAGCACCTTAGGGGGTATTAGCGGCTTCACAGATACGCAGTATTTT. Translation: CASTLGGISGFTDTQYF.

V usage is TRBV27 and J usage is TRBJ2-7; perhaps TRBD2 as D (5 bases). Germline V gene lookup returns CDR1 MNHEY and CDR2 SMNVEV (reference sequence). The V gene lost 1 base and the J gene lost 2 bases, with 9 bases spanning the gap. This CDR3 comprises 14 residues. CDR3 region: CASSLFRGAYEQYF. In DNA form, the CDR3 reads TGTGCCAGCAGTTTATTTCGGGGTGCCTACGAGCAGTACTTC.

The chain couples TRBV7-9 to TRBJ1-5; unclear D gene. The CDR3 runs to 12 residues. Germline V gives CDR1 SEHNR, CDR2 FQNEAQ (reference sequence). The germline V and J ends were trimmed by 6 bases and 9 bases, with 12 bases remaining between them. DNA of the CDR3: TGTGCCAGCAGACCAGACGCGGGGCCCCAGCATTTT. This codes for CASRPDAGPQHF.

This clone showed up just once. CDR3 coding DNA: TGTGCCAGCAGCCCCGGACTAGCGGGATTATACGAGCAGTACTTC. Encoded protein: CASSPGLAGLYEQYF. The V call is TRBV28, the J call TRBJ2-7; 12 nucleotides agree with TRBD2. The CDR3 consists of 15 residues. Per germline, CDR1 MDHEN and CDR2 SYDVKM. The trim removed 6 bases at V and 4 bases at J, leaving 7 bases unmatched. Variable domain in full (rest from reference TRBV28 and TRBJ2-7): DVKVTQSSRYLVKRTGEKVFLECVQDMDHENMFWYRQDPGLGLRLIYFSYDVKMKEKGDIPEGYSVSREKKERFSLILESASTNQTSMYLCASSPGLAGLYEQYFGPGTRLTVT.

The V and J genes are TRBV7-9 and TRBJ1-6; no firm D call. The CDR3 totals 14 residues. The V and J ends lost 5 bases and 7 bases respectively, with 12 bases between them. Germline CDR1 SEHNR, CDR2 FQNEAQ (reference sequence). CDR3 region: CASSALARNSPLHF. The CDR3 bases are TGTGCCAGCAGCGCTTTAGCGAGAAATTCACCCCTCCACTTT. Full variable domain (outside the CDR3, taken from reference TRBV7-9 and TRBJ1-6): DTGVSQNPRHKITKRGQNVTFRCDPISEHNRLYWYRQTLGQGPEFLTYFQNEAQLEKSRLLSDRFSAERPKGSFSTLEIQRTEQGDSAMYLCASSALARNSPLHFGNGTRLTVT.

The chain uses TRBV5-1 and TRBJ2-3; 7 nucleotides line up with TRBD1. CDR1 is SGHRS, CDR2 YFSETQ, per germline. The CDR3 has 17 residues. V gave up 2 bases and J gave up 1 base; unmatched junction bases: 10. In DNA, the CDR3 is TGCGCCAGCAGCTTTCTCAGGGGGATGGCGGGCACAGATACGCAGTATTTT. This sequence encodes CASSFLRGMAGTDTQYF.

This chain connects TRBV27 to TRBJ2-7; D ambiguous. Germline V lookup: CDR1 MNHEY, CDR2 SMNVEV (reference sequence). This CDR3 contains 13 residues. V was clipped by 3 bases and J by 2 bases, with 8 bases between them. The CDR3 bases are TGTGCCAGCAGTTTGGCGAATGCCTACGAGCAGTACTTC. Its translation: CASSLANAYEQYF.

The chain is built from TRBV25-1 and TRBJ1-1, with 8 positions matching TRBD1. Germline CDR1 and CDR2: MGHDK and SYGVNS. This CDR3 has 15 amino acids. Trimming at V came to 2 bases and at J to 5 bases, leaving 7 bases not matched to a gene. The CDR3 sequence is CASSEQGARVTEAFF. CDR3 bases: TGTGCCAGCAGTGAACAGGGGGCGCGGGTAACTGAAGCTTTCTTT.